The clone carrying this T cell receptor beta chain was counted ten times or more. Time point described: newly diagnosed GD, antithyroid drugs for less than 3 months. The TCR library used RNA extracted from PBMCs. This entry belongs to a study of regulatory T cells in long-lasting Graves disease. About the study: Antithyroid drugs had been taken by newly diagnosed Graves' patients for under 3 months.

Investigators prepared the TCR beta libraries by applying iRepertoire HTBI primers and Arm-PCR of CDR3 regions. TCRdb itself ran the multiplex PCR reads through MiXCR, one entry per CDR3 protein. Among around 480,000 distinct CDR3 sequences listed, about 15% were seen once. The CDR3 runs 13 residues. The V end lost 3 bases, the J end lost 7 bases, and 10 bases lay between the germline ends. Per germline, CDR1 KGHSH and CDR2 LQKENI. These data also formed part of another study, on T cells in Graves' hyperthyroidism and ophthalmopathy.

The sequence was obtained from a woman aged 35-65 years with Graves disease. The J gene is TRBJ1-5, the V gene TRBV18; D gene ambiguous. The sample consisted of peripheral blood mononuclear cells (PBMCs), taken at new diagnosis, from a patient treated with antithyroid drugs. Here the CDR3 DNA reads TGTGCCAGCTCACCCGACACCAAGCAGCCCCAGCATTTT. Its translation is CASSPDTKQPQHF.